The clone carrying this T cell receptor (beta chain) has a handful of counts. Molecules of cDNA were individually given unique molecular identifiers that were attached to them. TCRdb ran MiXCR on the 5' RACE reads and lists one entry per CDR3 protein. The profile shows approximately 110,000 distinct CDR3 sequences, about 15% of them singletons. The data were taken from a study of early T cells in non-severe SARS-CoV-2 infection. The V and J ends lost 4 bases and 4 bases respectively, with 12 bases between them. The germline V gene encodes CDR1 SGHDT and CDR2 YYEEEE. This CDR3 contains 14 residues. The TCR comes from an adult who was a healthcare worker with PCR-confirmed SARS-CoV-2 infection or an uninfected control (not recorded which). What was sequenced was whole blood. The J gene is TRBJ1-5, the V gene TRBV5-6, with D possibly TRBD1 on 5 matching bases. The CDR3 DNA reads as TGTGCCAGCAGCCTCGCAGGGTATAATCAGCCCCAGCATTTT. It yields the protein CASSLAGYNQPQHF.